This is a list of T cell receptor beta chains from one sample in a study of control samples from healthy donors and cancer patients. TCRdb's copy holds only in-frame clones and misses some; the assay was immunoSEQ multiplex PCR. The data contain around 130,000 clones, over 85% of them singletons. Material: blood. All receptors come from a man aged 25 to 45 in good health. The CDR3 runs from the conserved cysteine through the conserved F or W. The order of the fields is clone size, J gene, V gene, D gene, CDR3 DNA, CDR3 protein. A D gene is named only where the DNA matches it firmly. Part of the rows lack a size; the others show once, few, many or a class for expanded clones.

>.|TRBJ2-7|TRBV28|TRBD2
TGTGCCAGCAGACCAAGCGGGGGGTACTCCTACGAGCAGTACTTC
CASRPSGGYSYEQYF
>.|TRBJ1-1|TRBV7-9|.
TGTGCCAGCAGCCCTACCGGGCCCGAAGCTTTCTTT
CASSPTGPEAFF
>.|TRBJ2-2|TRBV2|.
TGTGCCAGCAGTGAATCCGGGAGCGACACCGGGGAGCTGTTTTTT
CASSESGSDTGELFF
>.|TRBJ2-4|TRBV9|TRBD1
TGTGCCAGCAGCGTAGGACAGGGGGCCAACATTCAGTACTTC
CASSVGQGANIQYF
>.|TRBJ2-1|TRBV12-3/TRBV12-4|.
TGTGCCAGCAGTCGATCGGGCGATGAGCAGTTCTTC
CASSRSGDEQFF
>.|TRBJ2-2|TRBV7-9|TRBD2
TGTGCCAGCAGCTCGCCGCGACTAGCGGGGGGCGGGTCCGGGGAGCTGTTTTTT
CASSSPRLAGGGSGELFF
>.|TRBJ2-1|TRBV6-6|TRBD1
TGTGCCAGCAGCCTTCCGGGGACAGGGGCTAATGAGCAGTTCTTC
CASSLPGTGANEQFF
>.|TRBJ1-5|TRBV3-1/TRBV3-2|.
TGTGCCAGCAGCCAAGAAGGGGCTCAGCCCCAGCATTTT
CASSQEGAQPQHF
>.|TRBJ2-1|TRBV6-5|.
TGTGCCAGCAGTTACGCCACATGGAATGAGCAGTTCTTC
CASSYATWNEQFF
>.|TRBJ1-2|TRBV10-2|.
TGCGCCAGCAGTGAGTCTTGGTCACAACCCTATGGCTACACCTTC
CASSESWSQPYGYTF
>.|TRBJ1-2|TRBV7-9|.
TGTGCCAGCAGTGGCGCTAACTATGGCTACACCTTC
CASSGANYGYTF
>once|TRBJ1-4|TRBV7-9|TRBD1
TGTGCCAGCAGCTCCGGGACAGCGAATGAAAAACTGTTTTTT
CASSSGTANEKLFF
>.|TRBJ2-3|TRBV7-2|TRBD1
TGTGCCAGCAGCTTAGTGGTACGCGGGACAGGTTTGTCAGATACGCAGTATTTT
CASSLVVRGTGLSDTQYF
>.|TRBJ2-1|TRBV7-9|.
TGTGCCAGCAGCCTACAATCGGCCTACAATGAGCAGTTCTTC
CASSLQSAYNEQFF
>.|TRBJ2-2|TRBV2|TRBD1
TGTGCCGAACACCCAATCAGGGGGATGGACACCGGGGAGCTGTTTTTT
CAEHPIRGMDTGELFF
>.|TRBJ2-7|TRBV19|.
TGTGCCAGTAGTATACTTACAGGGTTGGGCTACGAGCAGTACTTC
CASSILTGLGYEQYF
>once|TRBJ2-7|TRBV11-2|TRBD1
TGTGCCAGCAGCCCTATCCGGGGACAGGGTCCCTACGAGCAGTACTTC
CASSPIRGQGPYEQYF
>.|TRBJ2-3|TRBV4-1|.
TGCGCCAGCAGCCAGCAGGGCCAAGGCACAGATACGCAGTATTTT
CASSQQGQGTDTQYF
>.|TRBJ2-2|TRBV7-6|TRBD1
TGTGCCAGCAGCCCGGGACAGGGGGAGACCGGGGAGCTGTTTTTT
CASSPGQGETGELFF
>.|TRBJ1-1|TRBV29-1|TRBD1
TGCAGCGTGTCTGGGACAGGGCCTTTGAACACTGAAGCTTTCTTT
CSVSGTGPLNTEAFF
>.|TRBJ1-2|TRBV2|TRBD1
TGTGCCAGCAGTGATCCCCGGGGGACAGGGGGCTATGGCTACACCTTC
CASSDPRGTGGYGYTF
>.|TRBJ1-1|TRBV14|.
TGTGCCAGCAGCCAAGAGAGGGCCGGTGAAGCTTTCTTT
CASSQERAGEAFF
>.|TRBJ1-1|TRBV30|.
TGTGCCTGGAATAGGGGGATGAACACTGAAGCTTTCTTT
CAWNRGMNTEAFF
>.|TRBJ2-2|TRBV2|.
TGTGCCAGCAGCGTCCAGGAGAGCACCGGGGAGCTGTTTTTT
CASSVQESTGELFF
>.|TRBJ2-2|TRBV7-9|.
TGTGCCAGCAGCTTAAGCGGCTACTTGGGCGGGGAGCTGTTTTTT
CASSLSGYLGGELFF
>.|TRBJ1-6|TRBV5-4|.
TGTGCCAGCAGCTTATCGACAGGCAGAGGTTCACCCCTCCACTTT
CASSLSTGRGSPLHF
>.|TRBJ2-1|TRBV18|.
TGTGCCAGCTCACCACCCACAGGGAATGAGCAGTTCTTC
CASSPPTGNEQFF
>.|TRBJ2-3|TRBV4-3|TRBD2
TGCGCCAGCAGCCAAGAAGGCCTTATCGGGGGGGTAGATACGCAGTATTTT
CASSQEGLIGGVDTQYF
>.|TRBJ2-7|TRBV28|TRBD1
TGTGCCAGCACTGCGGACAGGGAGGTCTACGAGCAGTACTTC
CASTADREVYEQYF
>.|TRBJ2-5|TRBV11-1|TRBD1
TGTGCCAGCAGCTTGGGACAGCGCCAAGAGACCCAGTACTTC
CASSLGQRQETQYF
>.|TRBJ2-5|TRBV11-2|TRBD2
TGTGCCAGCAGCCTGAGCGGGGGGCCTCAGGAGACCCAGTACTTC
CASSLSGGPQETQYF
>.|TRBJ2-2|TRBV6-2/TRBV6-3|.
TGTGCCAGCAGTTACAGGCAGGGGATCACCGGGGAGCTGTTTTTT
CASSYRQGITGELFF
>.|TRBJ1-6|TRBV2|.
TGTGCCAGCAGTGAAGGGGGGGCGCTTAATTCACCCCTCCACTTT
CASSEGGALNSPLHF
>.|TRBJ1-1|TRBV18|.
TGTGCCAGCTCAGAAGCCGGGCCAGGACACACTGAAGCTTTCTTT
CASSEAGPGHTEAFF
>.|TRBJ2-5|TRBV19|.
TGTGCCAGTAGTATTGGCTGGGGGACCCAGTACTTC
CASSIGWGTQYF
>.|TRBJ1-2|TRBV11-2|.
TGTGCCAGCAGCTCTGTCTCGAGGGGTAATTCTGGCTACACCTTC
CASSSVSRGNSGYTF
>once|TRBJ2-7|TRBV10-3|.
TGTGCCATCAGTGGGACGGACTCCTACGAGCAGTACTTC
CAISGTDSYEQYF
>.|TRBJ2-3|TRBV3-1/TRBV3-2|TRBD2
TGTGCCAGCAGCCAACTAGCGGGAGCGCAGTATTTT
CASSQLAGAQYF
>.|TRBJ2-1|TRBV4-1|.
TGCGCCAGCAGCCAGAGGGGATCTAGCTCCTACAATGAGCAGTTCTTC
CASSQRGSSSYNEQFF
>.|TRBJ1-2|TRBV28|.
TGTGCCAGCAGTTTAAAGGCAGCCAACTATGGCTACACCTTC
CASSLKAANYGYTF
>.|TRBJ1-2|TRBV7-2|.
TGTGCCAGCAGCTTAGCGGGACTGGGGCACTACACCTTC
CASSLAGLGHYTF
>.|TRBJ1-6|TRBV29-1|.
TGCAGCGTTACCCTTGGGAATTCACCCCTCCACTTT
CSVTLGNSPLHF
>once|TRBJ2-7|TRBV27|TRBD1
TGTGCCAGCAGTTTGTCCGGGACAGGGGGCTACGAGCAGTACTTC
CASSLSGTGGYEQYF
>.|TRBJ1-5|TRBV5-8|.
TGTGCCAGCAGCTTGAAGCGAGGTATGAATCAGCCCCAGCATTTT
CASSLKRGMNQPQHF
>once|TRBJ1-4|TRBV25-1|.
TGTGCCAGCAGTGAACCCAGTCGTCGTGAAAAACTGTTTTTT
CASSEPSRREKLFF
>once|TRBJ2-2|TRBV7-9|.
TGTGCCAGCAGCTTCGGAGACAGTCCCCAGTCGAACGCCGGGGAGCTGTTTTTT
CASSFGDSPQSNAGELFF
>.|TRBJ1-1|TRBV6-5|TRBD1
TGTGCCAGCAGTTACGGGACAGTCACTGAAGCTTTCTTT
CASSYGTVTEAFF
>.|TRBJ2-3|TRBV7-2|TRBD2
TGTGCCAGCAGCTTAGGGTTACTAGCGGGGGGGCCGGGAGATACGCAGTATTTT
CASSLGLLAGGPGDTQYF
>.|TRBJ1-1|TRBV5-1|.
TGCGCCAGCAGCTGGCAACTTGGACTGATGAACACTGAAGCTTTCTTT
CASSWQLGLMNTEAFF
>once|TRBJ1-5|TRBV19|.
TGTGCCAGTAGTATTCTGTCTATTAGCAATCAGCCCCAGCATTTT
CASSILSISNQPQHF
>.|TRBJ1-2|TRBV5-1|.
TGCGCCAGCAGCTTGTTTGAGGGCGACTATGGCTACACCTTC
CASSLFEGDYGYTF
>.|TRBJ2-3|TRBV14|.
TGTGCCAGCAGCCAAATCATTGAGTCTTCACGCACAGATACGCAGTATTTT
CASSQIIESSRTDTQYF
>.|TRBJ2-5|TRBV12-5|.
TGTGCTAGTGGCTTACCGTCAGGATCCGAGACCCAGTACTTC
CASGLPSGSETQYF
>.|TRBJ2-3|TRBV29-1|.
TGCAGCGCCTCGGTTCTCTTGGAGGATACGCAGTATTTT
CSASVLLEDTQYF
>.|TRBJ2-7|TRBV9|TRBD2
TGTGCCAGCAGCGTTAGGGAGGGTTTTGGAACCTACGAGCAGTACTTC
CASSVREGFGTYEQYF
>.|TRBJ2-7|TRBV29-1|TRBD1
TGCAGCGTCCGGCAGGGGGCCGACGAGCAGTACTTC
CSVRQGADEQYF
>.|TRBJ1-1|TRBV5-4|TRBD1
TGTGCCAGCACCGATAATGAGGGGGCAGGCACTGAAGCTTTCTTT
CASTDNEGAGTEAFF
>.|TRBJ1-1|TRBV18|.
TGTGCCAGCTCACCACCAGCCAGAGTGAACACTGAAGCTTTCTTT
CASSPPARVNTEAFF
>.|TRBJ1-1|TRBV7-9|.
TGTGCCAGCAGCCCAGAGGTGAACACTGAAGCTTTCTTT
CASSPEVNTEAFF
>.|TRBJ1-1|TRBV5-1|.
TGCGCCAGCAGCTTGGCAGGCAGGAAGATGACCCTGAACACTGAAGCTTTCTTT
CASSLAGRKMTLNTEAFF